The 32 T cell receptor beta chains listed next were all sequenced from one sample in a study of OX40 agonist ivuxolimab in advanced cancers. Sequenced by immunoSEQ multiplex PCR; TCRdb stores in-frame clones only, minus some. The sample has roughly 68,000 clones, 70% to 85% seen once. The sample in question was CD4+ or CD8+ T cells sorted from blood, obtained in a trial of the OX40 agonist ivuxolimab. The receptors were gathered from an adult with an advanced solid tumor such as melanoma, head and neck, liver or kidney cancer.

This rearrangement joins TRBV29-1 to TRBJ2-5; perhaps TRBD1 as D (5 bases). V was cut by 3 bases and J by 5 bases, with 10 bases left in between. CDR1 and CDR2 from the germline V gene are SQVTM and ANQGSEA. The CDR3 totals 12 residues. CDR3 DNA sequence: TGCAGCGTTGAGTTGGGGCGGGAGACCCAGTACTTC. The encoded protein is CSVELGRETQYF.

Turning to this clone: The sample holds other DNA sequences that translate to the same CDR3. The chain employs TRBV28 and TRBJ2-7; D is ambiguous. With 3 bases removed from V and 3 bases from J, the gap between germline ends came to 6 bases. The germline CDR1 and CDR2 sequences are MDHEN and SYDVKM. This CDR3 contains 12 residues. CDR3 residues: CASSLLNYEQYF. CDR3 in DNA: TGTGCCAGCAGTTTGCTGAACTACGAGCAGTACTTC.

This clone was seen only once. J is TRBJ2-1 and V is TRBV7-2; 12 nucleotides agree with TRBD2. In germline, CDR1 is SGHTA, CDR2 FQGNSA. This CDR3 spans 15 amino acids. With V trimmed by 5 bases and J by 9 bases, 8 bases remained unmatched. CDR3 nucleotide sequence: TGTGCCAGCAGCCTAAGACTAGCGGGAGAGGGTGAGCAGTTCTTC. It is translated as CASSLRLAGEGEQFF.

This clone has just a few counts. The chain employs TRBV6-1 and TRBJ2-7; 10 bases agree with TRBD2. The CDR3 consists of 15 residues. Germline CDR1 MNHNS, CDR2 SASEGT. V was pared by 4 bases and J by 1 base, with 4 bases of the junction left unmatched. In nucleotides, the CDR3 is TGTGCCAGCAGTGCAGGACTAGCGGCTTCCTACGAGCAGTACTTC. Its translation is CASSAGLAASYEQYF.

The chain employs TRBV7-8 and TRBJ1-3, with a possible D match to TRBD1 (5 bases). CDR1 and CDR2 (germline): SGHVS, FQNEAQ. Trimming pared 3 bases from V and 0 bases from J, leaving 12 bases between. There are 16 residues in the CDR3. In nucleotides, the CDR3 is TGTGCCAGCAGCTTTATACAGGCCAACTCTGGAAACACCATATATTTT. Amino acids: CASSFIQANSGNTIYF.

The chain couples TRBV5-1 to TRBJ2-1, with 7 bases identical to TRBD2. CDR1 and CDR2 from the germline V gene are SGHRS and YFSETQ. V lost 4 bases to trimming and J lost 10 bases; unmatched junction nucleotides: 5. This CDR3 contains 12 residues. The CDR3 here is CASSVPSGEQFF. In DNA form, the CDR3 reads TGCGCCAGCAGCGTTCCTAGCGGCGAGCAGTTCTTC.

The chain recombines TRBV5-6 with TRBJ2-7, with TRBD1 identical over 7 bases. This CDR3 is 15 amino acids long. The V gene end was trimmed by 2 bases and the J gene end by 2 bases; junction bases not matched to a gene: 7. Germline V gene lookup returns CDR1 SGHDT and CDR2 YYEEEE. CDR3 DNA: TGTGCCAGCAGCTTACAGGGGAGAGGGGCCTACGAGCAGTACTTC. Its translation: CASSLQGRGAYEQYF. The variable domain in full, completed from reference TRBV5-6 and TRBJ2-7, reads DAGVTQSPTHLIKTRGQQVTLRCSPKSGHDTVSWYQQALGQGPQFIFQYYEEEERQRGNFPDRFSGHQFPNYSSELNVNALLLGDSALYLCASSLQGRGAYEQYFGPGTRLTVT.

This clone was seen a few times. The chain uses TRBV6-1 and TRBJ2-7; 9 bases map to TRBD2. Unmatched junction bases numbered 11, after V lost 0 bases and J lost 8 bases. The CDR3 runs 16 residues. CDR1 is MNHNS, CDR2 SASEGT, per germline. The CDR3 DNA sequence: TGTGCCAGCAGTGAAGCTAGCGGGGGATCGTTACAGAAGCAGTACTTC. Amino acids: CASSEASGGSLQKQYF.

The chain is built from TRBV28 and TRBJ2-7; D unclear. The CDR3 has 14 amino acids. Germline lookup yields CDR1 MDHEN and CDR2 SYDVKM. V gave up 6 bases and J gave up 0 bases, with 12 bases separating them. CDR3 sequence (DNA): TGTGCCAGCAGATTGCCTCTAAACTCCTACGAGCAGTACTTC. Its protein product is CASRLPLNSYEQYF.

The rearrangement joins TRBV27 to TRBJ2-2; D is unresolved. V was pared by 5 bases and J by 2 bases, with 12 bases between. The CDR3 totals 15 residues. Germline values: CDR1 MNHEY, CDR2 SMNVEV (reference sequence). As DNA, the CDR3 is TGTGCCAGCAGTACGGAGCGCGGTAACACCGGGGAGCTGTTTTTT. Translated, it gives CASSTERGNTGELFF.

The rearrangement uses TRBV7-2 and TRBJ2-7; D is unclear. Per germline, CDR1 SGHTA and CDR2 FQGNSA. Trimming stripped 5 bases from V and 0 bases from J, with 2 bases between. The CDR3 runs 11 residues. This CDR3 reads CASSHSYEQYF. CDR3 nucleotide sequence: TGTGCCAGCAGCCACTCCTACGAGCAGTACTTC.

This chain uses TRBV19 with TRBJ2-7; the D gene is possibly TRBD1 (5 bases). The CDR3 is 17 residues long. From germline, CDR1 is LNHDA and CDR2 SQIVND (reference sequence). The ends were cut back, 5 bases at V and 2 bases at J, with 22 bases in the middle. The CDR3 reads CASSPNKYTGDPYEQYF. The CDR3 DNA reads TGTGCCAGTAGTCCAAACAAGTACACAGGAGACCCCTACGAGCAGTACTTC.

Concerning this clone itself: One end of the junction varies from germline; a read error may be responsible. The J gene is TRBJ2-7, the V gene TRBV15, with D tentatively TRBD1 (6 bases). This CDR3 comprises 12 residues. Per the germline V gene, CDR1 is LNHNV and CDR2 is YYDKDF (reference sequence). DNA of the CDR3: TGTGCCACCAGCAGAGATATAGGGGGACGGATGTTC. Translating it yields CATSRDIGGRMF.

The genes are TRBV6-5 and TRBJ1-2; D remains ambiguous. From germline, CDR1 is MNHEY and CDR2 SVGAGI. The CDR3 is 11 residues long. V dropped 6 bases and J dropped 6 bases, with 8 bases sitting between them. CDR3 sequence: CASRAGDGYTF. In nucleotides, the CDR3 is TGTGCCAGCAGGGCCGGGGATGGCTACACCTTC.

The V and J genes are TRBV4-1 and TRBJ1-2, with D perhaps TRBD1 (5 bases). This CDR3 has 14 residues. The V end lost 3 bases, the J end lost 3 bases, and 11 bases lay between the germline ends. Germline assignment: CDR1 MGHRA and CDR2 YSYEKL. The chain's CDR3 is CASSQGRVDYGYTF. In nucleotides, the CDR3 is TGCGCCAGCAGCCAGGGACGGGTGGACTATGGCTACACCTTC.

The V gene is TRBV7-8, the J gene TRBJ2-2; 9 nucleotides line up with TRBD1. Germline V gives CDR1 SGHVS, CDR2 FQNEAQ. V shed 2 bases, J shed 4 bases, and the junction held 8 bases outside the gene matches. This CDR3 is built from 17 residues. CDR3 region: CASSLSSTGGFTGELFF. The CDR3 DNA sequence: TGTGCCAGCAGCTTAAGCTCGACAGGGGGATTCACCGGGGAGCTGTTTTTT.

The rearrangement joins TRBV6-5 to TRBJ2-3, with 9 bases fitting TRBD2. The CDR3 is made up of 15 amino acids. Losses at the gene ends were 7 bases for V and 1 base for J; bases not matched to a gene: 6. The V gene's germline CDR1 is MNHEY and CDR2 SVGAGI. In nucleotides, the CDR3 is TGTGCCAGCAAAGGCGGGAGGGGACGCACAGATACGCAGTATTTT. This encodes CASKGGRGRTDTQYF.

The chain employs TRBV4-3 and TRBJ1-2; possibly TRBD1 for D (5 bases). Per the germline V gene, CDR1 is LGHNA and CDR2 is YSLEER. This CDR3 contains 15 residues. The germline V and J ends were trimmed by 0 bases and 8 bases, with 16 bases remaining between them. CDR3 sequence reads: CASSQDFRGEEGYTF. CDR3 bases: TGCGCCAGCAGCCAAGATTTCCGGGGGGAGGAGGGCTACACCTTC.

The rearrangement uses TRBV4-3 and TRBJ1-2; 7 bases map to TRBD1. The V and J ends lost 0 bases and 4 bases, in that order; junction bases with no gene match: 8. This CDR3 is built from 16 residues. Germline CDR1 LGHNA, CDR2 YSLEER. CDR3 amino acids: CASSQETGSISYGYTF. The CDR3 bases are TGCGCCAGCAGCCAAGAGACAGGGTCGATCAGCTATGGCTACACCTTC.

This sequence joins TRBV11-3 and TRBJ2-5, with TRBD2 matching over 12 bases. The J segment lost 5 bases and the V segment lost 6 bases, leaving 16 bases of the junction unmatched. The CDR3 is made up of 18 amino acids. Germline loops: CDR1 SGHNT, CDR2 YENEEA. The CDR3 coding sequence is TGTGCCAGCAGTCGTGGACTAGCGGGAACCGAGGAAGGGGAGACCCAGTACTTC. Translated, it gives CASSRGLAGTEEGETQYF.

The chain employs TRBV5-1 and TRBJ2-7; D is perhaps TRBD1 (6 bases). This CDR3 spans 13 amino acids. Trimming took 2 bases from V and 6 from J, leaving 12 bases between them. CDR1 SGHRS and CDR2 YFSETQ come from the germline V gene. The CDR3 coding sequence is TGCGCCAGCAGCTTAGACAGGAGAGGCGAGCAGTACTTC. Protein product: CASSLDRRGEQYF.

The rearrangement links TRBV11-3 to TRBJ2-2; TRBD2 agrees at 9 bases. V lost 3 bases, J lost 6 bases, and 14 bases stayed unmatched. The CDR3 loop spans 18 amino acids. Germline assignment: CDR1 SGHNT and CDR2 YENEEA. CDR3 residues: CASSLTLALAGAPGELFF. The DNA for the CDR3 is TGTGCCAGCAGCTTGACCTTAGCCTTAGCGGGAGCCCCCGGGGAGCTGTTTTTT.

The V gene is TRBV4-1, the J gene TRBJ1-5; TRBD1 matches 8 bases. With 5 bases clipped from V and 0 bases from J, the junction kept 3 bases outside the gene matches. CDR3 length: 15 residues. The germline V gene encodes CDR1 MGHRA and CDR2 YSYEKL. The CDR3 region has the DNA TGCGCCAGCAGCTTGACAGGGGTTAGCAATCAGCCCCAGCATTTT. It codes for CASSLTGVSNQPQHF.

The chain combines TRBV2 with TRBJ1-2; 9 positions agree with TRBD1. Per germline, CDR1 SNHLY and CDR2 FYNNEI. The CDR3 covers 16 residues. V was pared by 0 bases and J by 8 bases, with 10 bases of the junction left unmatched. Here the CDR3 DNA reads TGTGCCAGCAGTGAAGCTCGGGACAGGGAGTTGAGAGGCTACACCTTC. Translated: CASSEARDRELRGYTF.

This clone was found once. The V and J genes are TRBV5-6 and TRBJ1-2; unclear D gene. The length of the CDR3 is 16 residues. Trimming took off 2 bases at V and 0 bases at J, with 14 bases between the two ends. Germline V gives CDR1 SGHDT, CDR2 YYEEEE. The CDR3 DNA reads TGTGCCAGCAGCTTTCGGACGGGAACAGCTAACTATGGCTACACCTTC. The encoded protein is CASSFRTGTANYGYTF.

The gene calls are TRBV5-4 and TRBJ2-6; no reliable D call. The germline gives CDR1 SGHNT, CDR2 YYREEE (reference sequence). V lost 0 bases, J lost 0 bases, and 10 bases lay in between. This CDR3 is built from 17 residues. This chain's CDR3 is CASSLGYSSSGANVLTF. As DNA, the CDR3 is TGTGCCAGCAGCTTGGGTTACAGCAGCTCTGGGGCCAACGTCCTGACTTTC.

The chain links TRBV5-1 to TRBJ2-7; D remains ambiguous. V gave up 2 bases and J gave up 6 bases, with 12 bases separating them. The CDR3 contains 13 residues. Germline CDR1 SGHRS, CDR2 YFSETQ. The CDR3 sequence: CASSLLGPGEQYF. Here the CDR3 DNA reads TGCGCCAGCAGCTTACTCGGACCCGGCGAGCAGTACTTC.

The CDR3 DNA sequence: TGCAGTGGTGACGTACAGGGTGGGCAGTACTTC. It codes for CSGDVQGGQYF. The V call is TRBV20-1, the J call TRBJ2-7, with a weak D call TRBD1 (6 bases). Germline values: CDR1 DFQATT, CDR2 SNEGSKA (reference sequence). V lost 7 bases and J lost 9, with 16 bases in between. This CDR3 is 11 amino acids long.

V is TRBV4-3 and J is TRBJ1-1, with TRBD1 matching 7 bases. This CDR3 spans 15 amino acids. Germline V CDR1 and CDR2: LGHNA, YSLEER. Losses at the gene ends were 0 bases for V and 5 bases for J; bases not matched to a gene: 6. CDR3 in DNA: TGCGCCAGCAGCCAAGAAAGTACAGGGGAGACTGAAGCTTTCTTT. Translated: CASSQESTGETEAFF.

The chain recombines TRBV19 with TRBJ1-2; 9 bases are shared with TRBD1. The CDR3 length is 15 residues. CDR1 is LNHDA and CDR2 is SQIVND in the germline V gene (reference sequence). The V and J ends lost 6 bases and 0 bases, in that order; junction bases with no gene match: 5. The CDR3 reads CASRAQGAPNYGYTF. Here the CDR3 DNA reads TGTGCCAGTAGGGCACAGGGGGCCCCTAACTATGGCTACACCTTC.

The CDR3 bases are TGTGCCAGTAGTGTGGTAGGGTCCAACTATGGCTACACCTTC. Translation gives CASSVVGSNYGYTF. This chain links TRBV19 with TRBJ1-2; D is undetermined. V lost 5 bases and J lost 2, with 12 bases in between. Germline CDR1 reads LNHDA; CDR2 reads SQIVND (reference sequence). The length of the CDR3 is 14 residues.

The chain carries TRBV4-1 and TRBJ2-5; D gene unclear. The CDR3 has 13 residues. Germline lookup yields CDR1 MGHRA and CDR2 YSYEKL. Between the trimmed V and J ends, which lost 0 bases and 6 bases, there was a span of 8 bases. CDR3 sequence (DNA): TGCGCCAGCAGCCAAGATTATGCGAAGACCCAGTACTTC. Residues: CASSQDYAKTQYF.